This T cell receptor beta chain was retrieved from a study of cytomegalovirus exposure and HLA in healthy donors (dated by TCRdb to the late 2010s). In the study overall: According to an earlier analysis of 587 of the donors, about 179 million T cells yielded 100 million or so unique TCR beta sequences and about 300 Gb of sequence data. About 330 gigabases of sequencing data and tens of millions of unique TCR sequences made up an early release that covered 500 to 650 HLA-typed donors. Of the roughly 400 genotyped donors, around 81% fell in the genetic ancestry cluster associated with self-reported Caucasian donors. The study aimed to test whether cataloging public T cell receptors could reveal signatures of past pathogen exposure. The T cell repertoires of about 700 subjects were profiled by immunosequencing and related to cytomegalovirus serostatus. In addition to the first cohort of several hundred subjects, a separate validation cohort of approximately 110 different subjects was used. High-throughput TCR immunosequencing, statistical association of individual TCRs with disease status, and machine learning were combined to predict cytomegalovirus infection status. A later analysis re-analyzed previously published TCR beta repertoires from hundreds of donors and added high-resolution HLA genotyping to study TCR occurrence patterns. Rather than using new phenotypic data, the later analysis identified candidate immune exposures from TCR beta sequences and from how often those sequences occurred across donors. An earlier analysis of nearly 600 of the donors applied high-throughput TCR beta sequencing to assess whether each TCR beta V gene segment acted as functional or pseudogenic. Donor age, sex, ethnicity and CMV serostatus were compiled alongside the repertoire data. Genome-wide SNP genotypes for about 55% of the roughly 670 donors were used in a later genetic analysis, which treated that subset as a discovery cohort. All discovery cohort repertoires had been generated using a single sequencing platform. Class I and class II HLA loci were covered by the typing at four-digit resolution. Typing coverage varied by locus: roughly 620-630 donors for A, B, C, DRB1 and DQB1; some 520 for DQA1; 600 to 610 for DPA1; 400 to 480 for DPB1. About five DR-DQ haplotypes were treated as single units for association and clustering because of strong linkage in the cohort. Among around 400 genotyped donors of the cohort, an average of around 240,000 unique TCR beta nucleotide sequences was sequenced per donor, of which approximately 19% were non-productive.

Findings and caveats that apply to the study as a whole: According to a later analysis, TCR association rates differed among HLA loci, with DRB1 alleles showing the most associated TCRs and HLA-C alleles showing the fewest. Some IMGT-functional V segments, including TRBV6-2 and TRBV6-3, could not be told apart with the 87-base-pair reads, so those segments were excluded. A later analysis found that HLA-associated TCR beta chains were more clonally expanded and had lower generation probabilities than equally common non-associated chains. A cluster of highly shared sequence variants was judged likely to be a technical artifact of the sequencing pipeline. Several of the top co-occurrence clusters appeared to be linked to parvovirus B19, influenza, CMV and Epstein-Barr virus, according to a later analysis. The study listed 164 TCR beta chains as associated with cytomegalovirus. Linkage disequilibrium might explain the correlated functional status among segregating V segments, but an unknown experimental factor could not be excluded. Roughly uniform sequencing depth across donors was assumed in presence/absence analyses, although this assumption may not hold. Because some donors lacked HLA typing at each locus, the association tests relied only on the typed subset. This cohort had only TCR beta chains sequenced, and the lack of alpha or paired-chain data limited which features could be detected. In vitro tests confirmed that three of the cytomegalovirus-associated TCR beta chains recognize cytomegalovirus antigens. In a later analysis, most CMV-associated TCR beta chains were found to appear HLA-restricted, with HLA associations seemingly driven largely by CMV exposure. A later analysis associated some 17,000 TCR beta sequences with specific HLA alleles at a false discovery rate of 0.05. V-gene and J-gene trimming of TCR beta chains was associated with a missense DCLRE1C variant in a later genetic analysis, and the association was replicated in an independent cohort. While some public TCRs were present in many individuals, most TCR sequences turned up only very rarely across donors. In an earlier analysis of some 500 of the donors, most TCR beta V segments appeared in productive rearrangements about 90% or about 30% of the time, broadly matching IMGT annotations. In both the original and validation cohorts, the classifier was reported to diagnose cytomegalovirus status with high specificity and sensitivity. In a later genetic analysis, fewer N-insertions in productive TCRs were reported among donors in an Asian-associated ancestry cluster than the approximately 630-donor mean. Because counts were too low, fewer than 20 rarely observed V segments, including chromosome 9 orphons, were excluded from the earlier analysis of 587 of the donors. CMV serostatus was the only immune exposure information available for the cohort. When HLA alleles, especially DR and DQ, strongly co-occurred, attributing TCR associations to individual alleles was difficult. The authors suggested that the approach could potentially be generalized to other disease states and immunological phenotypes. A further reported finding was that TCR beta sequences accurately predicted the HLA-A and HLA-B alleles for most subjects in the first cohort.

There are 14 amino acids in the CDR3, from cysteine to phenylalanine inclusive. CDR3 DNA is the only sequence kept; it has 42 bases, read in frame from the first base. Trimmed from V: 6 bases; trimmed from J: 2 bases; junction bases lacking a gene match: 6. In the germline V gene, CDR1 corresponds to ENHRY and CDR2 to SYGVKD. Worth noting for this clone: Its antigen specificity is not known. No base quality values were provided; no much bigger clone lies one nucleotide off.

The cohort was made up of 500 to 800 healthy bone marrow donors. At the time of sampling, all cohort members were nominally healthy, though unrecorded immune exposures were likely present. The donor was CMV seropositive and was included in the group of 250 to 300 seropositive cohort members. A peripheral blood sample was provided by each donor, and peripheral blood mononuclear cells were used for TCR beta sequencing. The Qiagen DNeasy Blood Extraction Kit was used to extract genomic DNA from the blood cell samples. The library was prepared using the immunoSEQ multiplex PCR assay. The multiplex PCR relied on a mix of 60 forward primers for TCR Vbeta segments and 13 reverse primers for TCR Jbeta segments. The CDR3 region of rearranged TCR beta genes was amplified from genomic DNA by a multiplex PCR assay. Amplified TCR beta libraries were sequenced as 87-base-pair reads on the Illumina HiSeq System. Regarding the original processing steps: A later analysis tallied around 80 million unique TCR beta chains across the 666 repertoires, and about 10 million of those chains were shared by two or more donors. To remove PCR and sequencing errors, raw reads were error-corrected and collapsed into unique sequences using a nearest-neighbor algorithm that merged closely related sequences. To assign V, D and J gene segments, CDR3 sequences were aligned to IMGT reference sequences. For a sequence to be retained, at least a six-nucleotide match to both a V gene segment and a J gene segment was required. A rearrangement counted as productive if the CDR3 had no stop codons and remained in frame with V and J, and every other rearrangement counted as non-productive. Following IMGT convention, CDR3 was defined as the stretch from the second conserved V-encoded cysteine to the conserved J-encoded phenylalanine. The earlier analysis of about 530 of the donors excluded any sequence lacking an unambiguous match to a single V gene segment. In an earlier analysis of approximately 610 of the donors, V segments were called functional above 56.7% productive rearrangements and were called segregating when the between-donor standard deviation exceeded 5%. A statistical classification framework was built to diagnose cytomegalovirus status from the catalog of TCR beta chain sequences. V and J gene assignment, in a later analysis, came from comparing TCR nucleotide sequences with IMGT/GENE-DB human TR gene sequences. Using the TCRdist pipeline, a later analysis assigned CDR3 sequences along with most-parsimonious VDJ recombination scenarios. In a later analysis, each TCR beta chain was defined by its CDR3 amino acid sequence together with its V-gene family, and reads without a unique V-gene family were excluded. To address suspected cross-contamination and a sequencing artifact, a later analysis removed 592 highly shared, low-generation-probability nucleotide sequences. For each public chain, a later analysis derived a clonal expansion index from normalized ranks of inferred template counts within each repertoire. Generation probabilities in a later analysis came from a VDJ recombination model fitted to out-of-frame rearrangements, and those results were checked against IGoR. In a later analysis, TCR-TCR, TCR-HLA and TCR-CMV co-occurrence was scored with hypergeometric tests, and a repertoire-size bias correction was applied to TCR pairs. False discovery rates were estimated in a later analysis by permuting HLA or CMV assignments 20 times. A later analysis grouped co-occurring TCRs with DBSCAN, adding TCRdist sequence similarity when clustering within HLA-allele-positive subsets. For co-occurrence clustering, repertoires with fewer than 30,000 or more than 120,000 public chains were excluded, along with four to six repertoires with anomalous nucleotide sharing. Here the immuneACCESS table is served through TCRdb, limited to in-frame sequences with V and J called. Missing clones are a known gap in these copies; in checked studies unresolved V genes cover under half, and the rest lacks a known reason. The DNA gave D and trimming, while V, J and clone size come from that table. In this sample the table shows roughly 80,000 clones, about 68% of which occur a single time. 6.9% of the sample rests with the top ten.

The sequence links TRBV10-3 to TRBJ2-5; TRBD1 agrees with 7 junctional bases. The sequenced material came from PBMCs. This TCR derives from a woman aged 50 to 60 in good health and CMV-seropositive. Read as DNA, the sequence is TGTGCCATCAGCCCCGGGACAGCGCAAGAGACCCAGTACTTC. Translated, it reads CAISPGTAQETQYF.